These T cell receptor beta chains were read from a single sample in a study of regulatory T cells in long-lasting Graves disease. TCRdb itself ran the multiplex PCR reads through MiXCR, one entry per CDR3 protein. The sample gives a few hundred thousand distinct CDR3 sequences, more than 20% of which show up once; less than 30% is in the top ten. The sequencing used peripheral blood mononuclear cells (PBMCs), collected when the disease was refractory, from a patient treated with antithyroid drugs. These receptors all come from a middle-aged woman with Graves disease. Each CDR3 is given with its conserved first and last residue. D genes are given only for firm matches. Only part of the rows carry a size: once, few, many, or a class if the clone is expanded.

d_call: .
clone_size: many
j_call: TRBJ2-3
v_call: TRBV28
cdr3_aa: CASSRVGRGLPDTQYF
cdr3_nt: TGTGCCAGCAGTAGAGTAGGCAGGGGTCTCCCAGATACGCAGTATTTT

d_call: TRBD2
clone_size: many
j_call: TRBJ2-2
v_call: TRBV5-1
cdr3_aa: CASSPGLGENTGELFF
cdr3_nt: TGCGCCAGCAGCCCCGGACTAGGGGAGAACACCGGGGAGCTGTTTTTT

d_call: .
clone_size: many
j_call: TRBJ1-1
v_call: TRBV7-8
cdr3_aa: CASSSHSGWWTEAFF
cdr3_nt: TGTGCCAGCAGCTCACATTCGGGGTGGTGGACTGAAGCTTTCTTT

d_call: TRBD2
clone_size: .
j_call: TRBJ2-1
v_call: TRBV6-1
cdr3_aa: CASSFSGSDNEQFF
cdr3_nt: TGTGCCAGCAGCTTTAGCGGGAGTGACAATGAGCAGTTCTTC

d_call: TRBD2
clone_size: many
j_call: TRBJ2-7
v_call: TRBV20-1
cdr3_aa: CSARDRLAALYEQYF
cdr3_nt: TGCAGTGCTAGAGATCGGCTAGCGGCCTTGTACGAGCAGTACTTC

d_call: .
clone_size: .
j_call: TRBJ2-5
v_call: TRBV2
cdr3_aa: CASSWGAVQETQYF
cdr3_nt: TGTGCCAGCAGCTGGGGGGCGGTGCAAGAGACCCAGTACTTC

d_call: TRBD1
clone_size: few
j_call: TRBJ2-7
v_call: TRBV5-1
cdr3_aa: CASRYGQEDEQYF
cdr3_nt: TGCGCCAGCAGGTATGGACAGGAGGACGAGCAGTACTTC

d_call: TRBD1
clone_size: few
j_call: TRBJ1-2
v_call: TRBV5-1
cdr3_aa: CASSLSRDRDGYTF
cdr3_nt: TGCGCCAGCAGCTTGTCTCGGGACAGGGATGGCTACACCTTC

d_call: .
clone_size: few
j_call: TRBJ2-7
v_call: TRBV6-2/TRBV6-3
cdr3_aa: CASSDGPGYQQYF
cdr3_nt: TGTGCCAGCAGTGATGGGCCTGGCTATCAGCAGTACTTC

d_call: .
clone_size: many
j_call: TRBJ2-2
v_call: TRBV7-3
cdr3_aa: CASSLTRQGGTGELFF
cdr3_nt: TGTGCCAGCAGCTTAACGCGGCAGGGAGGCACCGGGGAGCTGTTTTTT

d_call: .
clone_size: .
j_call: TRBJ2-2
v_call: TRBV10-1
cdr3_aa: CASSSMGTGELFF
cdr3_nt: TGCGCCAGCTCCTCAATGGGCACCGGGGAGCTGTTTTTT

d_call: TRBD2
clone_size: .
j_call: TRBJ2-5
v_call: TRBV10-3
cdr3_aa: CAISVGGSPGETQYF
cdr3_nt: TGTGCCATCAGTGTGGGCGGGAGTCCCGGGGAGACCCAGTACTTC

d_call: TRBD1
clone_size: few
j_call: TRBJ2-2
v_call: TRBV15
cdr3_aa: CATSRDRGLAEELFF
cdr3_nt: TGTGCCACCTCGCGAGACAGGGGACTTGCGGAGGAGCTGTTTTTT

d_call: .
clone_size: many
j_call: TRBJ1-5
v_call: TRBV12-3/TRBV12-4
cdr3_aa: CASSRQNNQPQHF
cdr3_nt: TGTGCCAGCAGTCGACAGAACAATCAGCCCCAGCATTTT

d_call: TRBD2
clone_size: many
j_call: TRBJ2-7
v_call: TRBV28
cdr3_aa: CASSPPGSGRLEQYF
cdr3_nt: TGTGCCAGCAGTCCCCCGGGGAGCGGGAGGCTCGAGCAGTACTTC

d_call: .
clone_size: few
j_call: TRBJ1-5
v_call: TRBV20-1
cdr3_aa: CSARGDAYSNQPQHF
cdr3_nt: TGCAGTGCTAGAGGGGACGCTTATAGCAATCAGCCCCAGCATTTT

d_call: .
clone_size: many
j_call: TRBJ1-5
v_call: TRBV12-3/TRBV12-4
cdr3_aa: CASSLLGANSNQPQHF
cdr3_nt: TGTGCCAGCAGTTTACTTGGCGCGAATAGCAATCAGCCCCAGCATTTT

d_call: .
clone_size: .
j_call: TRBJ1-1
v_call: TRBV30
cdr3_aa: CAWTLGAGNTEAFF
cdr3_nt: TGTGCCTGGACTCTTGGGGCCGGGAACACTGAAGCTTTCTTT

d_call: .
clone_size: few
j_call: TRBJ1-1
v_call: TRBV18
cdr3_aa: CASSPLAGTEAFF
cdr3_nt: TGTGCCAGCTCACCACTAGCAGGCACTGAAGCTTTCTTT

d_call: .
clone_size: many
j_call: TRBJ2-7
v_call: TRBV29-1
cdr3_aa: CSVRRIGRAEQYF
cdr3_nt: TGCAGCGTGCGACGGATTGGGCGCGCCGAGCAGTACTTC

d_call: TRBD1
clone_size: many
j_call: TRBJ2-6
v_call: TRBV13
cdr3_aa: CASSLVGQGVAGANVLTF
cdr3_nt: TGTGCCAGCAGCTTAGTGGGACAGGGGGTTGCGGGGGCCAACGTCCTGACTTTC

d_call: .
clone_size: few
j_call: TRBJ2-2
v_call: TRBV5-1
cdr3_aa: CASRLDGTWGGELFF
cdr3_nt: TGCGCCAGCAGACTCGACGGGACCTGGGGCGGGGAGCTGTTTTTT

d_call: .
clone_size: few
j_call: TRBJ1-2
v_call: TRBV6-1
cdr3_aa: CASSKQGFDYGYTF
cdr3_nt: TGTGCCAGCAGTAAGCAGGGGTTTGACTATGGCTACACCTTC

d_call: .
clone_size: .
j_call: TRBJ2-7
v_call: TRBV28
cdr3_aa: CASSRQFEQYF
cdr3_nt: TGTGCCAGCAGTCGACAGTTCGAGCAGTACTTC

d_call: TRBD2
clone_size: .
j_call: TRBJ2-7
v_call: TRBV5-1
cdr3_aa: CASSLGTSGTVQYF
cdr3_nt: TGCGCCAGCAGCTTGGGGACTAGCGGGACGGTGCAGTACTTC

d_call: TRBD1
clone_size: many
j_call: TRBJ1-1
v_call: TRBV12-5
cdr3_aa: CASGLSLRQGGTEAFF
cdr3_nt: TGTGCTAGTGGTTTGTCCCTACGACAGGGAGGCACTGAAGCTTTCTTT

d_call: TRBD1
clone_size: few
j_call: TRBJ2-2
v_call: TRBV28
cdr3_aa: CASATPGQGGTGELFF
cdr3_nt: TGTGCCAGCGCCACTCCGGGACAGGGTGGGACCGGGGAGCTGTTTTTT

d_call: TRBD1
clone_size: .
j_call: TRBJ1-2
v_call: TRBV5-6
cdr3_aa: CASSQNWDSEWNGYTF
cdr3_nt: TGTGCCAGCAGCCAGAATTGGGACAGCGAATGGAATGGCTACACCTTC

d_call: TRBD2
clone_size: .
j_call: TRBJ2-5
v_call: TRBV6-8
cdr3_aa: CASSPREAGVETQYF
cdr3_nt: TGTGCCAGCAGCCCCCGGGAAGCGGGAGTTGAGACCCAGTACTTC

d_call: TRBD1
clone_size: many
j_call: TRBJ2-5
v_call: TRBV2
cdr3_aa: CASSGQGQETQYF
cdr3_nt: TGTGCCAGCAGTGGACAGGGCCAAGAGACCCAGTACTTC

d_call: TRBD1
clone_size: many
j_call: TRBJ1-5
v_call: TRBV7-8
cdr3_aa: CASSLGGQGDNQPQHF
cdr3_nt: TGTGCCAGCAGCTTAGGGGGACAGGGTGACAATCAGCCCCAGCATTTT

d_call: .
clone_size: many
j_call: TRBJ2-7
v_call: TRBV28
cdr3_aa: CASSRRRHEQYF
cdr3_nt: TGTGCCAGCAGTCGACGGAGACACGAGCAGTACTTC

d_call: TRBD1
clone_size: .
j_call: TRBJ2-5
v_call: TRBV10-2
cdr3_aa: CASSKPGQGGETQYF
cdr3_nt: TGCGCCAGCAGTAAACCGGGACAGGGGGGAGAGACCCAGTACTTC

d_call: .
clone_size: .
j_call: TRBJ1-1
v_call: TRBV29-1
cdr3_aa: CSVNYNMNTEAFF
cdr3_nt: TGCAGCGTCAACTACAATATGAACACTGAAGCTTTCTTT

d_call: .
clone_size: few
j_call: TRBJ1-1
v_call: TRBV5-1
cdr3_aa: CASTRTDMNTEAFF
cdr3_nt: TGCGCCAGCACTCGGACAGATATGAACACTGAAGCTTTCTTT

d_call: TRBD1
clone_size: .
j_call: TRBJ2-3
v_call: TRBV5-1
cdr3_aa: CASSRASGGSTDTQYF
cdr3_nt: TGCGCCAGCAGCCGGGCGTCAGGGGGATCGACAGATACGCAGTATTTT

d_call: .
clone_size: many
j_call: TRBJ2-7
v_call: TRBV6-1
cdr3_aa: CASKVGDSIEQYF
cdr3_nt: TGTGCCAGCAAGGTCGGGGACTCCATCGAGCAGTACTTC

d_call: .
clone_size: few
j_call: TRBJ2-1
v_call: TRBV28
cdr3_aa: CASSLYGLASNEQFF
cdr3_nt: TGTGCCAGCAGTTTATACGGGCTAGCGTCCAATGAGCAGTTCTTC

d_call: .
clone_size: .
j_call: TRBJ1-5
v_call: TRBV9
cdr3_aa: CASSVGLGNQPQHF
cdr3_nt: TGTGCCAGCAGCGTAGGACTGGGCAATCAGCCCCAGCATTTT

d_call: TRBD2
clone_size: few
j_call: TRBJ2-2
v_call: TRBV11-2
cdr3_aa: CASSLSGRATGELFF
cdr3_nt: TGTGCCAGCAGCTTATCCGGGAGGGCTACCGGGGAGCTGTTTTTT

d_call: .
clone_size: many
j_call: TRBJ2-6
v_call: TRBV13
cdr3_aa: CASSLNEGAGANVLTF
cdr3_nt: TGTGCCAGCAGCCTTAACGAGGGAGCCGGGGCCAACGTCCTGACTTTC

d_call: .
clone_size: .
j_call: TRBJ2-1
v_call: TRBV6-2/TRBV6-3
cdr3_aa: CASSYPAAGHNEQFF
cdr3_nt: TGTGCCAGCAGTTACCCGGCTGCGGGCCACAATGAGCAGTTCTTC

d_call: .
clone_size: .
j_call: TRBJ2-1
v_call: TRBV14
cdr3_aa: CASSQVRVRRNEQFF
cdr3_nt: TGTGCCAGCAGCCAAGTGCGGGTGCGCAGGAATGAGCAGTTCTTC

d_call: .
clone_size: many
j_call: TRBJ1-2
v_call: TRBV29-1
cdr3_aa: CSVVIELGGYTF
cdr3_nt: TGCAGCGTTGTGATTGAGCTGGGTGGCTACACCTTC

d_call: TRBD1
clone_size: .
j_call: TRBJ2-1
v_call: TRBV11-1
cdr3_aa: CASSKDRVRNEQFF
cdr3_nt: TGTGCCAGCAGCAAGGACAGGGTTCGGAATGAGCAGTTCTTC

d_call: .
clone_size: many
j_call: TRBJ2-5
v_call: TRBV6-1
cdr3_aa: CASSGTEETQYF
cdr3_nt: TGTGCCAGCAGTGGGACAGAAGAGACCCAGTACTTC

d_call: .
clone_size: many
j_call: TRBJ1-5
v_call: TRBV12-3/TRBV12-4
cdr3_aa: CASSLGADNQPQHF
cdr3_nt: TGTGCCAGCAGTTTAGGGGCAGATAATCAGCCCCAGCATTTT

d_call: .
clone_size: few
j_call: TRBJ2-1
v_call: TRBV7-8
cdr3_aa: CASSLGRAYEQFF
cdr3_nt: TGTGCCAGCAGCCTAGGAAGGGCATATGAGCAGTTCTTC

d_call: .
clone_size: many
j_call: TRBJ1-5
v_call: TRBV5-8
cdr3_aa: CASSFYTGQYQPQHF
cdr3_nt: TGTGCCAGCAGCTTCTATACAGGGCAATATCAGCCCCAGCATTTT

d_call: .
clone_size: .
j_call: TRBJ2-1
v_call: TRBV27
cdr3_aa: CASSGTSPNEQFF
cdr3_nt: TGTGCCAGCAGTGGGACCTCCCCCAATGAGCAGTTCTTC

d_call: TRBD2
clone_size: .
j_call: TRBJ2-7
v_call: TRBV5-1
cdr3_aa: CASSLGLMYEQYF
cdr3_nt: TGCGCCAGCAGTTTGGGACTAATGTACGAGCAGTACTTC

d_call: .
clone_size: .
j_call: TRBJ1-6
v_call: TRBV9
cdr3_aa: CASSVGGLPLHF
cdr3_nt: TGTGCCAGCAGCGTAGGGGGGTTGCCCCTCCACTTT

d_call: .
clone_size: once
j_call: TRBJ2-2
v_call: TRBV29-1
cdr3_aa: CSVERTENTGELFF
cdr3_nt: TGCAGCGTTGAGCGGACAGAGAACACCGGGGAGCTGTTTTTT

d_call: TRBD1
clone_size: many
j_call: TRBJ1-2
v_call: TRBV28
cdr3_aa: CATPPDRGRNYGYTF
cdr3_nt: TGTGCCACACCCCCCGACAGGGGCCGGAACTATGGCTACACCTTC

d_call: .
clone_size: few
j_call: TRBJ2-1
v_call: TRBV7-3
cdr3_aa: CASSPRLLSYNEQFF
cdr3_nt: TGTGCCAGCAGCCCCCGACTCCTCTCCTACAATGAGCAGTTCTTC

d_call: .
clone_size: few
j_call: TRBJ1-1
v_call: TRBV7-9
cdr3_aa: CASSLSRTVNTEAFF
cdr3_nt: TGTGCCAGCAGCTTATCACGGACAGTGAACACTGAAGCTTTCTTT

d_call: .
clone_size: few
j_call: TRBJ2-7
v_call: TRBV6-2/TRBV6-3
cdr3_aa: CASNQGSSFYEQYF
cdr3_nt: TGTGCCAGCAATCAGGGGTCATCTTTCTACGAGCAGTACTTC

d_call: TRBD2
clone_size: many
j_call: TRBJ2-5
v_call: TRBV11-1
cdr3_aa: CASSNRLAGGLYQETQYF
cdr3_nt: TGTGCCAGCAGCAACCGACTAGCGGGAGGGCTTTACCAAGAGACCCAGTACTTC

d_call: .
clone_size: .
j_call: TRBJ2-1
v_call: TRBV28
cdr3_aa: CASSLEIVNEQFF
cdr3_nt: TGTGCCAGCAGTTTAGAGATAGTCAATGAGCAGTTCTTC

d_call: .
clone_size: .
j_call: TRBJ2-2
v_call: TRBV3-1
cdr3_aa: CASALEKQGINTGELFF
cdr3_nt: TGTGCCAGCGCCCTCGAAAAGCAGGGGATCAACACCGGGGAGCTGTTTTTT